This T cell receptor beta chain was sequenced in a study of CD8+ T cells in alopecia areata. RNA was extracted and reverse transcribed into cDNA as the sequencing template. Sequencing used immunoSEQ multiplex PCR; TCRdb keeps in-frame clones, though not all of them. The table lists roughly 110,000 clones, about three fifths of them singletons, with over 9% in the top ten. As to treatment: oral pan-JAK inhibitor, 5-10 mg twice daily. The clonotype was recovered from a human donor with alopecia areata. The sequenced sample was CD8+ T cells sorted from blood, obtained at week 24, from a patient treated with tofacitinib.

CDR3 nucleotide sequence: TGTGCCACCAGCACCAATTACAGGGTCTTGGCAAACTATGGCTACACCTTC. It is translated as CATSTNYRVLANYGYTF. The chain links TRBV15 to TRBJ1-2, with D possibly being TRBD1 (6 bases). This CDR3 is 17 amino acids long. Germline V gives CDR1 LNHNV, CDR2 YYDKDF (reference sequence). The V end was cut by 4 bases, the J end by 2 bases, with 20 bases between.